This is a list of T cell receptor beta chains from one sample in a study of cytomegalovirus exposure and HLA in healthy donors. The data were produced by immunoSEQ multiplex PCR, yet TCRdb's version contains in-frame clones alone and is incomplete. The sample has about 140,000 clones, around 90% seen once. What was sequenced was PBMCs. These receptors all stem from a woman aged 40 to 49 in good health and CMV-seronegative. Both conserved end residues are part of each CDR3. D genes are given only for firm matches. The size entry is marked missing in some rows and otherwise reads once, few, many or a size class.

size | J | D | V | CDR3 | DNA
. | TRBJ1-6 | . | TRBV7-9 | CASSLGTGSESPLHF | TGTGCCAGCAGCTTAGGCACAGGGTCGGAGTCACCCCTCCACTTT
. | TRBJ2-7 | TRBD1 | TRBV10-1 | CASSHGQADKYF | TGCGCCAGCAGTCATGGACAGGCCGATAAGTACTTC
. | TRBJ2-2 | . | TRBV10-3 | CAGRDSTSEGELFF | TGTGCGGGCCGGGACTCGACCTCGGAGGGGGAGCTGTTTTTT
. | TRBJ2-3 | . | TRBV11-2 | CASSLLSGFTDTQYF | TGTGCCAGCAGCTTACTGAGCGGCTTCACAGATACGCAGTATTTT
. | TRBJ2-2 | . | TRBV7-9 | CASSLVGSLARITGELFF | TGTGCCAGCAGCTTAGTAGGCTCTTTGGCGCGGATCACCGGGGAGCTGTTTTTT
. | TRBJ2-1 | . | TRBV19 | CASSPPESSYNEQFF | TGTGCCAGTAGCCCCCCGGAGAGCTCCTACAATGAGCAGTTCTTC
. | TRBJ2-7 | TRBD2 | TRBV2 | CASRGGYEQYF | TGTGCCAGCAGGGGGGGGTACGAGCAGTACTTC
. | TRBJ1-2 | TRBD1 | TRBV19 | CASTTGQGRWTCTF | TGTGCCAGTACCACAGGACAGGGAAGATGGACTTGCACCTTC
. | TRBJ2-1 | TRBD2 | TRBV5-1 | CASSLARAVLGTSGGSSYNEQFF | TGCGCCAGCAGCTTGGCCAGGGCCGTCCTAGGGACTAGCGGAGGGAGCTCCTACAATGAGCAGTTCTTC
. | TRBJ2-5 | . | TRBV2 | CASSEAIGYQETQYF | TGTGCCAGCAGTGAAGCGATCGGGTACCAAGAGACCCAGTACTTC
. | TRBJ2-7 | TRBD2 | TRBV5-4 | CASSSSGTSLYEQYF | TGTGCCAGCAGCTCCTCCGGGACTAGCCTCTACGAGCAGTACTTC
. | TRBJ2-7 | . | TRBV7-2 | CASSAHTNRVYEQYF | TGTGCCAGCAGCGCCCATACCAACAGGGTATACGAGCAGTACTTC
. | TRBJ2-2 | TRBD1 | TRBV11-2 | CASSLGTGNTGELFF | TGTGCCAGCAGCTTAGGGACAGGGAATACCGGGGAGCTGTTTTTT
. | TRBJ1-1 | . | TRBV7-3 | CASSLQSSRTEAFF | TGTGCCAGCAGCCTACAGTCCTCCCGAACTGAAGCTTTCTTT
. | TRBJ2-4 | . | TRBV19 | CASSWAQAKNIQYF | TGTGCCAGTAGTTGGGCCCAAGCCAAAAACATTCAGTACTTC
. | TRBJ2-5 | . | TRBV5-1 | CASSSNMRETQYF | TGCGCCAGCAGCTCAAACATGAGGGAGACCCAGTACTTC
. | TRBJ2-7 | TRBD1 | TRBV30 | CAWRKGQPYEQYF | TGTGCCTGGCGCAAGGGACAGCCCTACGAGCAGTACTTC
. | TRBJ2-1 | TRBD1 | TRBV7-9 | CASSRHPGQGIYNEQFF | TGTGCCAGCAGTCGTCACCCGGGACAGGGGATTTACAATGAGCAGTTCTTC
. | TRBJ2-1 | TRBD2 | TRBV4-2 | CASSLFGLAGVNEQFF | TGTGCCAGCAGCCTTTTCGGACTAGCGGGAGTAAATGAGCAGTTCTTC
. | TRBJ1-2 | . | TRBV5-1 | CASSPAGNPYGYTF | TGCGCCAGCAGCCCCGCGGGAAATCCCTATGGCTACACCTTC
. | TRBJ2-1 | . | TRBV5-1 | CASSLSFGFNEQFF | TGCGCCAGCAGCTTGTCGTTCGGGTTCAATGAGCAGTTCTTC
. | TRBJ2-3 | TRBD2 | TRBV27 | CASSRLAGSADTQYF | TGTGCCAGCAGTCGACTAGCGGGAAGTGCAGATACGCAGTATTTT
. | TRBJ2-1 | . | TRBV7-9 | CASSLVVSSYNEQFF | TGTGCCAGCAGCTTAGTAGTTAGCTCCTACAATGAGCAGTTCTTC
once | TRBJ2-7 | . | TRBV7-9 | CASSFIETDPYEQYF | TGTGCCAGCAGCTTTATTGAGACAGACCCCTACGAGCAGTACTTC
. | TRBJ1-1 | TRBD1 | TRBV7-9 | CASSSYRGLNTEAFF | TGTGCCAGCAGCTCATACAGGGGATTGAACACTGAAGCTTTCTTT
. | TRBJ2-3 | TRBD2 | TRBV5-5 | CASSLWLAGVGSTDTQYF | TGTGCCAGCAGCTTGTGGCTAGCGGGAGTCGGGTCCACAGATACGCAGTATTTT
. | TRBJ2-5 | . | TRBV7-9 | CSSSSSWETQHF | TGTTCCAGCAGTTCCTCATGGGAGACCCAGCACTTC
. | TRBJ2-7 | . | TRBV7-2 | CASSRSQREQYF | TGTGCCAGCAGTCGTAGTCAACGCGAGCAGTACTTC
. | TRBJ1-5 | . | TRBV5-4 | CASSPDRNQPQHF | TGTGCCAGCAGCCCGGACAGAAATCAGCCCCAGCATTTT
. | TRBJ2-6 | . | TRBV28 | CASSLYSLFTGANVLTF | TGTGCCAGCAGTTTATACTCGCTTTTTACTGGGGCCAACGTCCTGACTTTC
. | TRBJ2-5 | TRBD2 | TRBV19 | CASSMAIAGGLETQYF | TGTGCCAGTAGTATGGCAATAGCGGGAGGGTTGGAGACCCAGTACTTC
. | TRBJ2-3 | TRBD2 | TRBV4-1 | CASSQAKFGLAGDTQYF | TGCGCCAGCAGCCAAGCCAAATTCGGACTAGCTGGGGATACGCAGTATTTT
. | TRBJ1-6 | . | TRBV5-6 | CASSLGVQTPVSPLHF | TGTGCCAGCAGCTTGGGAGTACAGACACCAGTTTCACCCCTCCACTTT
. | TRBJ1-5 | . | TRBV10-3 | CAISESQNNQPQHF | TGTGCCATCAGTGAGTCACAGAACAATCAGCCCCAGCATTTT
. | TRBJ1-2 | TRBD1 | TRBV5-1 | CASSLVAAGGAGYTF | TGCGCCAGCAGCTTGGTAGCGGCAGGGGGCGCCGGCTACACCTTC
. | TRBJ2-1 | TRBD2 | TRBV18 | CASSPSGREGHNEQFF | TGTGCCAGCTCACCCTCGGGGCGGGAGGGCCACAATGAGCAGTTCTTC
. | TRBJ2-1 | . | TRBV7-3 | CASSPVQGAQQFF | TGTGCCAGCAGCCCCGTCCAGGGCGCCCAGCAGTTCTTC
once | TRBJ2-1 | TRBD2 | TRBV4-1 | CASSQDDSGNYNEQFF | TGCGCCAGCAGCCAAGATGATAGCGGGAACTACAATGAGCAGTTCTTC
. | TRBJ1-2 | . | TRBV4-1 | CASSQRGGYYGYTF | TGCGCCAGCAGCCAGCGGGGGGGGTACTATGGCTACACCTTC
few | TRBJ2-6 | . | TRBV6-5 | CASSAGSSGANVLTF | TGTGCCAGCAGCGCAGGCAGCTCTGGGGCCAACGTCCTGACTTTC
. | TRBJ2-5 | TRBD1 | TRBV5-1 | CASSSTGVETQYF | TGCGCCAGCAGCTCTACAGGGGTAGAGACCCAGTACTTC
. | TRBJ1-1 | . | TRBV11-3 | CASSPWGGIDTEAFF | TGTGCCAGCAGCCCCTGGGGGGGCATCGACACTGAAGCTTTCTTT
. | TRBJ1-3 | . | TRBV30 | CAWSVYSGNTIYF | TGTGCCTGGAGTGTCTACTCTGGAAACACCATATATTTT
. | TRBJ2-2 | . | TRBV5-1 | CASSLEPGHLNTGELFF | TGCGCCAGCAGCTTGGAACCAGGACACCTGAACACCGGGGAGCTGTTTTTT
. | TRBJ2-7 | . | TRBV27 | CASSFLGAAYEQYF | TGTGCCAGCAGTTTTCTGGGAGCAGCCTACGAGCAGTACTTC
. | TRBJ2-3 | . | TRBV2 | CASDSLGSNQPQYF | TGTGCCAGCGACAGTCTCGGAAGCAATCAGCCCCAGTATTTT
. | TRBJ1-2 | . | TRBV29-1 | CSVEGRLRDRGGYTF | TGCAGCGTTGAAGGGCGTTTGAGGGATCGGGGTGGCTACACCTTC
. | TRBJ1-2 | TRBD1 | TRBV7-2 | CASSRKTGGYGYTF | TGTGCCAGCAGCCGTAAGACAGGGGGCTATGGCTACACCTTC
. | TRBJ2-1 | . | TRBV7-9 | CASSLGSGLAYNEQFF | TGTGCCAGCAGCTTAGGCAGCGGCCTTGCCTACAATGAGCAGTTCTTC
once | TRBJ1-5 | TRBD1 | TRBV5-6 | CASSIGGAGNQPQHF | TGTGCCAGCAGCATAGGGGGCGCCGGCAATCAGCCCCAGCATTTT
few | TRBJ1-2 | . | TRBV7-9 | CASSLEWAGDYGYTF | TGTGCCAGCAGCTTAGAGTGGGCGGGAGACTATGGCTACACCTTC
. | TRBJ2-1 | . | TRBV29-1 | CSVDGVGDEQFF | TGCAGCGTTGACGGAGTAGGTGATGAGCAGTTCTTC